The present T cell receptor (beta chain) was sequenced within a study of T cell responses to AZD1222 COVID-19 vaccine. Study observations and caveats: Repertoire samples came only from after the peak T cell response. Donor demographics were predominantly white British with a female majority; clonal diversity may be underestimated. Spike regions recognized by vaccine-associated CD4 TCRs spanned the protein, led by 160-218 and 743-854. Only a handful of AZD1222 recipients, more than 5 in all, had baseline seropositivity.

Concerning this clone: The target antigen is unknown.

The germline CDR1 and CDR2 sequences are MNHEY and SVGAGI. The CDR3 runs 15 residues. V was trimmed by 2 bases and J by 0 bases, leaving 8 bases between them. TCRdb's table, derived via immunoSEQ multiplex PCR, lists solely in-frame clones and lacks some. The sample yields about 83,000 clones, approximately 85% seen once. The sequence was collected from an adult who received the AZD1222 COVID-19 vaccine. Sample: peripheral blood, taken 28 days after the second AZD1222 dose. V is TRBV6-5 and J is TRBJ1-5; D not resolved. CDR3: CASSYGPYSNQPQHF. CDR3 coding DNA: TGTGCCAGCAGTTACGGACCCTATAGCAATCAGCCCCAGCATTTT.